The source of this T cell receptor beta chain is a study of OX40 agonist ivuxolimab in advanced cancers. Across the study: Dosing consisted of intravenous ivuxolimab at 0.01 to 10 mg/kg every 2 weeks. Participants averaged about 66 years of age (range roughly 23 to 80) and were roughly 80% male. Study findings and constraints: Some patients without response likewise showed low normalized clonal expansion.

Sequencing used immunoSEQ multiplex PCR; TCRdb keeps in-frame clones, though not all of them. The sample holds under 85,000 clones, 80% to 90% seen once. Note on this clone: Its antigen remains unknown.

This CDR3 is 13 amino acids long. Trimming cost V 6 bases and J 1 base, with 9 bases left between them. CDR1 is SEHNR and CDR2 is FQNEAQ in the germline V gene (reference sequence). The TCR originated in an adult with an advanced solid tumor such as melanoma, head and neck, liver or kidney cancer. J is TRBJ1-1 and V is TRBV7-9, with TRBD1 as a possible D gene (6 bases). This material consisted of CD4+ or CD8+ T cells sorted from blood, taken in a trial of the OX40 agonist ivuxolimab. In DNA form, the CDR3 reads TGTGCCAGCAGAGTACAGGGGAACACTGAAGCTTTCTTT. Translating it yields CASRVQGNTEAFF.